One sample yielded the 17 T cell receptor beta chains listed below, sequenced in a study of T cell responses to AZD1222 COVID-19 vaccine. Data came from immunoSEQ multiplex PCR; TCRdb stores just in-frame clones and leaves some out. The sample consists of approximately 180,000 clones, about 87% of them appearing once. The sample consisted of peripheral blood, taken 28 days after the second dose of the MenACWY control vaccine. Receptor source: an adult who received the MenACWY meningococcal vaccine as a control.

DNA for the CDR3: TGTGCCAGCTATGGACTAGCGGTGGGTGAGACCCAGTACTTC. Protein sequence: CASYGLAVGETQYF. The V gene is TRBV2, the J gene TRBJ2-5, with 10 bases lining up with TRBD2. The V gene's germline CDR1 is SNHLY and CDR2 FYNNEI. With 8 bases clipped from V and 5 bases from J, the junction kept 8 bases outside the gene matches. This CDR3 comprises 14 residues.

As to this clone: Different DNA sequences within this sample yield the same CDR3. V is TRBV7-9 and J is TRBJ2-7; D is unresolved. Deletions cut 2 bases from V and 1 base from J, with 0 bases between. The CDR3 length is 11 residues. CDR1 is SEHNR and CDR2 is FQNEAQ in the germline V gene (reference sequence). The CDR3 protein is CASSLSYEQYF. The DNA for the CDR3 is TGTGCCAGCAGCTTATCCTACGAGCAGTACTTC.

The chain links TRBV19 to TRBJ2-2, with D perhaps TRBD2 (6 bases). Trimming took off 4 bases at V and 5 bases at J, with 11 bases between the two ends. Germline loops: CDR1 LNHDA, CDR2 SQIVND (reference sequence). This CDR3 has 14 amino acids. The CDR3 DNA sequence: TGTGCCAGTAGTAGGACGGAGGGGACCGGGGAGCTGTTTTTT. It translates to CASSRTEGTGELFF.

The chain joins TRBV3-1 (or the pseudogene TRBV3-2) to TRBJ1-5, with unresolved D. The CDR3 is 15 amino acids. Deletions cut 1 base from V and 3 bases from J, with 10 bases between. CDR1 and CDR2 from the germline V gene are LGHDT and YNNKEL (reference sequence). The CDR3 DNA reads TGTGCCAGCAGCCAAGGACGCAGTAACAATCAGCCCCAGCATTTT. Translation gives CASSQGRSNNQPQHF.

As regards this clone: An end of the junction does not agree with germline; a read error may underlie this. The V gene is TRBV18, the J gene TRBJ1-4, with 7 bases fitting TRBD1. The CDR3 sequence is 15 residues long. The germline CDR1 and CDR2 sequences are KGHSH and LQKENI. CDR3 bases: TGTGCCAGCTCACGTACAGGGGCAACAAATGAAAAACTGTTTTTT. Encoded protein: CASSRTGATNEKLFF.

V is TRBV21-1 and J is TRBJ2-7; the table's D call, TRBD1, was not checked against the DNA. TRBV21-1 is tagged as a pseudogene. This CDR3 region has 14 residues. This CDR3 reads CASSKGGTEYEQYF. The CDR3 DNA follows: TGTGCCAGCAGCAAAGGCGGGACAGAATACGAGCAGTACTTC.

The genes are TRBV7-9 and TRBJ1-1; TRBD1 aligns across 8 bases. The V and J ends lost 2 bases and 9 bases, in that order; junction bases with no gene match: 5. The germline V gene has CDR1 SEHNR and CDR2 FQNEAQ (reference sequence). The CDR3 consists of 13 residues. The CDR3 DNA reads as TGTGCCAGCAGCTTACAGGACAGGGCCAAAGCTTTCTTT. Translation gives CASSLQDRAKAFF.

The chain combines TRBV5-6 with TRBJ1-3, with 10 bases matching TRBD1. Trimming cost V 5 bases and J 6 bases; bases outside gene matches: 8. CDR1 SGHDT and CDR2 YYEEEE come from the germline V gene. The CDR3 runs to 15 residues. CDR3 loop: CASRVTGGLLNTIYF. In DNA form, the CDR3 reads TGTGCCAGCAGAGTGACAGGGGGCCTATTAAACACCATATATTTT.

The gene calls are TRBV6-5 and TRBJ1-6, with 8 bases matching TRBD1. V lost 8 bases to trimming and J lost 6 bases; unmatched junction nucleotides: 3. The germline CDR1 and CDR2 sequences are MNHEY and SVGAGI. The CDR3 contains 13 residues. The CDR3 spells CASRTGINSPLHF. DNA for the CDR3: TGTGCCAGCCGGACAGGGATTAATTCACCCCTCCACTTT.

The V call is TRBV7-7, the J call TRBJ1-6; D unresolved. CDR1 is SSHAT, CDR2 FNYEAQ, per germline (reference sequence). The CDR3 spans 14 residues. V was pared by 5 bases and J by 7 bases, with 12 bases between. The CDR3 loop reads CASSPGPWNSPLHF. The DNA for the CDR3 is TGTGCCAGCAGCCCCGGGCCCTGGAATTCACCCCTCCACTTT.

The table lists this clone with a few counts. V is TRBV4-3 and J is TRBJ1-4, with a tentative D call TRBD1 (5 bases). Germline CDR1 LGHNA, CDR2 YSLEER. The CDR3 has 15 amino acids. V was cut by 1 base and J by 8 bases, with 14 bases left in between. The CDR3 spells CASSQGGGNSEKLFF. DNA for the CDR3: TGCGCCAGCAGCCAAGGGGGGGGTAATTCAGAAAAACTGTTTTTT.

The chain carries TRBV14 and TRBJ2-2; TRBD1 is a possible D gene (6 bases). The CDR3 is 14 amino acids. V gave up 4 bases and J gave up 4 bases, with 10 bases separating them. Per germline, CDR1 SGHDN and CDR2 FVKESK. Here the CDR3 DNA reads TGTGCCAGCAGCCTGGACAGAGGCACCGGGGAGCTGTTTTTT. It translates to CASSLDRGTGELFF.

The chain carries TRBV29-1 and TRBJ1-1; a possible D gene is TRBD1 (6 bases). This CDR3 contains 12 residues. Germline V gene lookup returns CDR1 SQVTM and CDR2 ANQGSEA. The V and J ends lost 7 bases and 1 base respectively, with 10 bases between them. This chain's CDR3 is CSAMDRNTEAFF. CDR3 coding DNA: TGCAGCGCTATGGACAGGAACACTGAAGCTTTCTTT.

V gene TRBV7-2 combines with J gene TRBJ1-6; 7 bases match TRBD1. V was pared by 3 bases and J by 5 bases, with 1 base of the junction left unmatched. The CDR3 sequence is 14 residues long. Germline V gene sequence: CDR1 SGHTA, CDR2 FQGNSA. In DNA form, the CDR3 reads TGTGCCAGCAGCTTGACAGGGAATAATTCACCCCTCCACTTT. It yields the protein CASSLTGNNSPLHF.

This clone was recorded once. The V and J genes are TRBV9 and TRBJ1-3, with D possibly matching TRBD1 (6 bases). V was shortened by 3 bases and J by 5 bases, with 18 bases between the two germline ends. The CDR3 has 16 residues. Germline CDR1 reads SGDLS; CDR2 reads YYNGEE. The CDR3 DNA follows: TGTGCCAGCAGCGCAAACAGGGCTGATGTTAGAAACACCATATATTTT. It specifies CASSANRADVRNTIYF.

This clone was found a few times. The J gene is TRBJ2-2, the V gene TRBV6-5, with D possibly being TRBD1 (6 bases). The CDR3 has 15 amino acids. V dropped 6 bases and J dropped 7 bases, with 18 bases sitting between them. Germline CDR1 reads MNHEY; CDR2 reads SVGAGI. This chain's CDR3 is CASRPTGTAIGELFF. As DNA, the CDR3 is TGTGCCAGCAGACCAACAGGGACCGCGATCGGGGAGCTGTTTTTT.

A single count supports this clone. The chain recombines TRBV3-1 (or the pseudogene TRBV3-2) with TRBJ2-1; D gene uncertain. The length of the CDR3 is 21 residues. V was trimmed by 4 bases and J by 0 bases, leaving 28 bases between them. CDR1 and CDR2 (germline): LGHDT, YNNKEL (reference sequence). CDR3 DNA: TGTGCCAGCAGCCGCCGTCTTCGAGATCTGAGCCTTCGGAGCTCCTACAATGAGCAGTTCTTC. This sequence encodes CASSRRLRDLSLRSSYNEQFF.